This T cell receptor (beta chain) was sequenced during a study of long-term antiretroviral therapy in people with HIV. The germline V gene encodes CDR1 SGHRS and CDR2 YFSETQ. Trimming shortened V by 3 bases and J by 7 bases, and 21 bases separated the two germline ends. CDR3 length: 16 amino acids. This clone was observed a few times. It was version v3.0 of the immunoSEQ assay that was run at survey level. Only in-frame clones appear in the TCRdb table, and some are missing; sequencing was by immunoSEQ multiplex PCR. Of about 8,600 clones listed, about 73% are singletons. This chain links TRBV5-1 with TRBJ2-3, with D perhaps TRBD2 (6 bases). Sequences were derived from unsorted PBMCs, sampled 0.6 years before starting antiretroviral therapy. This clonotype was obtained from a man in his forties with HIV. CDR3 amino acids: CASSSPRDSSQNTQYF. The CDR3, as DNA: TGCGCCAGCAGCTCACCCCGGGACTCATCACAGAATACGCAGTATTTT.